A single TCR beta chain is shown here with its context. Antigen unknown. The CDR3 is made up of 14 amino acids. Germline CDR1 MGHDK, CDR2 SYGVNS. Between the trimmed V and J ends, which lost 3 bases and 2 bases, there was a span of 11 bases. These data originate in a study of CD4 T cells in relation to SARS-CoV-2 and coronaviruses. Study-level background: PBMCs were cultured with antigen for roughly 9 days before TCR beta sequencing. Convalescent donors were aged about 21 to 80, with median around 40 years.

CEF-cultured naive and memory CD4+ T cell DNA got survey-level sequencing. Using immunoSEQ multiplex PCR, the repertoire was profiled, and TCRdb retains in-frame clones only, with some absent. The data show approximately 41,000 clones, 60% to 80% seen once. For roughly ten days, roughly 10^5 sorted CD4+ cells grew with T cell-depleted PBMCs and CEF. The sequenced sample consisted of memory CD4+ T cells from PBMCs, cultured in vitro. This TCR was recovered from an adult with COVID-19. V and J are TRBV25-1 and TRBJ2-7; D gene ambiguous. The CDR3 reads CASSDGRAAYEQYF. CDR3 sequence (DNA): TGTGCCAGCAGTGACGGACGGGCCGCCTACGAGCAGTACTTC.